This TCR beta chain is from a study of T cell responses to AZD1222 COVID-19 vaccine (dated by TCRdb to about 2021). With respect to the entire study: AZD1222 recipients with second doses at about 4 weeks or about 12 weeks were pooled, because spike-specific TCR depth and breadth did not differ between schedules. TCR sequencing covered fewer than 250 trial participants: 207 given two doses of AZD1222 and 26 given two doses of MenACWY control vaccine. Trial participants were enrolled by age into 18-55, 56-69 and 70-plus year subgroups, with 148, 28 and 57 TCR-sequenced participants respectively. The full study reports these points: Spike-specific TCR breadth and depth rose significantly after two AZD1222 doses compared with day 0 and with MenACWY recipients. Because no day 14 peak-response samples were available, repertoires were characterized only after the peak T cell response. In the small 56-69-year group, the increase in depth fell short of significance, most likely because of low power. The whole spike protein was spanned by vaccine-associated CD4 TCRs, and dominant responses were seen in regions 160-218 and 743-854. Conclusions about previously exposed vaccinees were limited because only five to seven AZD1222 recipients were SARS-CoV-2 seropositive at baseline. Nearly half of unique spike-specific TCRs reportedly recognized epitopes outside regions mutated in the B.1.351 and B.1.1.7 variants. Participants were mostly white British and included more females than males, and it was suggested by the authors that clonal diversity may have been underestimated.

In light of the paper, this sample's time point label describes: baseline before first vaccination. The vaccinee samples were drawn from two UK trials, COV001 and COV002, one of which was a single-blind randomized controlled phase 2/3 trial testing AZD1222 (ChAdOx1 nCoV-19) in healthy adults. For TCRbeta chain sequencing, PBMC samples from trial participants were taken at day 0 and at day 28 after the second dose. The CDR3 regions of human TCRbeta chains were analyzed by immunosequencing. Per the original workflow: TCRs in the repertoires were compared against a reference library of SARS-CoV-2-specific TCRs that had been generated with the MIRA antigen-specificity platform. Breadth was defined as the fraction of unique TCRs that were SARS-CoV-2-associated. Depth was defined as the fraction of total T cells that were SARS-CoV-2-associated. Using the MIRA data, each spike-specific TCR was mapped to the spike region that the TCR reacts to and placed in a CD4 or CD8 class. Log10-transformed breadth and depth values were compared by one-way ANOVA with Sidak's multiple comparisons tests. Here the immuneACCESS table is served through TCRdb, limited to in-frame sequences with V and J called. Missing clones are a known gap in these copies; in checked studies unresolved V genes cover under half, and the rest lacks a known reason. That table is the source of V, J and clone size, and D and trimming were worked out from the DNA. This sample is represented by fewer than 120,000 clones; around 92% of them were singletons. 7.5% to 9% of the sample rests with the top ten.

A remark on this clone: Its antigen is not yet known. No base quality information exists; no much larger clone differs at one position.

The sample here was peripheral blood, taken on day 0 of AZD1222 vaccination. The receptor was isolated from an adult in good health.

This receptor carries the CDR3 CASSSPASTRNEQYF. The nucleotide sequence is given as TGCGCCAGCAGCTCCCCCGCTAGTACCAGGAACGAGCAGTACTTC. The V and J genes are TRBV5-1 and TRBJ2-7; there is no confident call for the D gene. V loses 3 bases of germline sequence and J loses 5 bases, and the interval between the two ends is 18 bases. From a lookup of the germline V gene, CDR1 and CDR2 are SGHRS and YFSETQ. The cysteine opens and the phenylalanine closes a CDR3 of 15 amino acids. The sequence is cut down to CDR3 DNA, 45 bases in frame from base 1.